This T cell receptor (beta chain) appears in the sequencing data of a study of response to subunit inactivated influenza vaccine (dated by TCRdb to the late 2010s). Regarding the research as a whole: Deep quantitative profiling of the T cell receptor repertoire was used in the study to follow responses to a trivalent subunit inactivated influenza vaccine.

The sample's time point label is to be understood as: 45 days after influenza vaccine administration. Libraries were constructed by RT-PCR. Sequencing relied on an Illumina HiSeq 2500. TCRdb redid the processing of the public reads, applying fastp at Q25 and MiXCR, and retained in-frame beta chains. A single entry per CDR3 protein holds the most common genes and DNA from its merged rows. This sample holds 500,000 or so distinct CDR3 sequences; around 9.9% were observed only once. The top ten constitute less than 15% of the sample. Findings and caveats that apply to the study as a whole: The authors suggested that each seasonal influenza vaccination may recruit only a limited number of new T cells.

A remark on this clonotype: Its antigen target is currently unknown. The record has no base qualities; no much larger clone is one base away.

Sample: PBMCs from blood, taken roughly 47 days after vaccination. The TCR comes from a man aged 50-60 years who received an inactivated influenza vaccine. Donor details come from another sample of the same person, matched by shared clones.

The CDR3 region has the sequence CATSRGGLAENEWFF. The DNA sequence is TGTGCCACCAGCAGAGGAGGACTAGCGGAAAATGAGTGGTTCTTC. The chain is encoded by TRBV15 joined to TRBJ2-1; TRBD2 agrees with 10 junctional bases. The germline V gene (reference sequence) sets CDR1 to LNHNV and CDR2 to YYDKDF. Measured from the cysteine to the phenylalanine, the CDR3 is 15 residues long. Only CDR3 DNA is held: 45 bases, read in frame from base 1. Relative to germline, V is missing 1 base and J is missing 15 bases, with 12 bases of the junction outside any gene match. The full variable domain, completed from the reference TRBV15 and TRBJ2-1 proteins outside the CDR3, reads DAMVIQNPRYQVTQFGKPVTLSCSQTLNHNVMYWYQQKSSQAPKLLFHYYDKDFNNEADTPDNFQSRRPNTSFCFLDIRSPGLGDTAMYLCATSRGGLAENEWFFGPGTRLTVL.